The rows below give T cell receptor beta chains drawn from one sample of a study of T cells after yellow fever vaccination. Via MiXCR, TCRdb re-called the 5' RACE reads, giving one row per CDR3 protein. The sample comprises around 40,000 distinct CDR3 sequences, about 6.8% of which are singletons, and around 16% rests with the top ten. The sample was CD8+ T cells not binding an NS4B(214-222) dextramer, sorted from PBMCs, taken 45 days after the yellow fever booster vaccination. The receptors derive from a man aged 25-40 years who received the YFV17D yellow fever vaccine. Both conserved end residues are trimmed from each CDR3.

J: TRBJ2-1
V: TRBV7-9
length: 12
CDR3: ASSLESAYNEQF

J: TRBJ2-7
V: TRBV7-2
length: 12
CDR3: ASSFAGGPYEQY

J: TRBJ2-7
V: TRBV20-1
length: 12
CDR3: SASSSGSIHEQY

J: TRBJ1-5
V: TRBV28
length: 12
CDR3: ASGPGHKWGAQH

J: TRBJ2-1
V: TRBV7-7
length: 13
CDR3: ASSLVGPLYNEQF

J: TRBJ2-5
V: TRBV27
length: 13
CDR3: ASSMLSTGGETQY

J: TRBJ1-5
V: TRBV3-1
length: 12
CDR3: ASSQGPPNQPQH

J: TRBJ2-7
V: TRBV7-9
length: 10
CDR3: ASSLSAYEQY

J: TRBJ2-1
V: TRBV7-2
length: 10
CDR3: ASRYDSNEQF

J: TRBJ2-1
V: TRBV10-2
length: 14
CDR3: ASSESVASGSYEQF